This T cell receptor (beta chain) was obtained from a study of patients and donors after allogeneic stem cell transplantation. Germline CDR1 reads SGDLS; CDR2 reads YYNGEE. V lost 0 bases to trimming and J lost 3 bases, with 10 bases between them. This CDR3 has 14 amino acids. TCRdb ran MiXCR on the RT-PCR reads and lists one entry per CDR3 protein. The data show just over 55,000 distinct CDR3 sequences, about an eighth seen once. This receptor was identified in a human donor who was either an allogeneic HSCT recipient or a stem cell or donor lymphocyte infusion donor (not recorded which). It is not recorded whose cells these are; they may come from a transplant donor. This chain connects TRBV9 to TRBJ2-7; D remains ambiguous. What was sequenced was blood, either unsorted or a sorted T cell fraction (not recorded which). CDR3 residues: CASSVEGNHYEQYF. The CDR3 nucleotides read TGTGCCAGCAGCGTAGAGGGTAACCACTACGAGCAGTACTTC.